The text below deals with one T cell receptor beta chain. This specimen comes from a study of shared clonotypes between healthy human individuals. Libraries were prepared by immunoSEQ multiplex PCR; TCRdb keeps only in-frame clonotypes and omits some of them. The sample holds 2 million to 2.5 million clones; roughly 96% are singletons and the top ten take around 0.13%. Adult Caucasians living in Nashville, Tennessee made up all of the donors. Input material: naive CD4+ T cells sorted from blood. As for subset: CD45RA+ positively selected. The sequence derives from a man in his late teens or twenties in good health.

CDR3 sequence: CASSSPTSGRYEQYF. DNA for the CDR3: TGTGCCAGCAGTTCCCCTACTTCTGGACGATACGAGCAGTACTTC. The chain links TRBV28 to TRBJ2-7; D not certain. The V and J ends lost 4 bases and 4 bases respectively, with 17 bases between them. CDR3 length: 15 residues. The V gene's germline CDR1 is MDHEN and CDR2 SYDVKM.